Below, 9 T cell receptor beta chains from the same sample are listed, as sequenced in a study of hypomethylating agent response in myelodysplastic syndrome. Libraries were prepared by immunoSEQ multiplex PCR; TCRdb keeps only in-frame clonotypes and omits some of them. The data contain about 7,200 clones, 70% to 90% of them seen just once; the ten biggest clones take up about a sixth. Sample: bone marrow, taken before or after starting hypomethylating agent treatment for myelodysplastic syndrome (not recorded which). All receptors come from a human donor with myelodysplastic syndrome.

The CDR3 bases are TGTGCCAGCAGCTTAGGCCTAGCGGGCGAGCAGTACGTC. It codes for CASSLGLAGEQYV. The V gene is TRBV13, the J gene TRBJ2-7; 8 bases line up with TRBD2. The germline CDR1 and CDR2 sequences are PRHDT and FYEKMQ (reference sequence). The CDR3 totals 13 residues. V lost 0 bases to trimming and J lost 6 bases; unmatched junction nucleotides: 1.

This clone was seen only a few times. The chain recombines TRBV10-3 with TRBJ1-4; 7 nucleotides align to TRBD1. CDR1 is ENHRY and CDR2 is SYGVKD in the germline V gene. V trimming: 2 bases; J trimming: 0 bases; junction bases outside the gene matches: 6. The CDR3 has 17 residues. CDR3 DNA sequence: TGTGCCATCAGTGAGGGTACAGGGGTAGCAACTAATGAAAAACTGTTTTTT. Encoded protein: CAISEGTGVATNEKLFF.

The genes are TRBV28 and TRBJ1-1; unclear D gene. The CDR3 loop spans 15 amino acids. V was shortened by 6 bases and J by 4 bases, with 18 bases between the two germline ends. Germline CDR1 is MDHEN and CDR2 is SYDVKM. The CDR3 loop reads CASSERPPPGTEAFF. CDR3 nucleotide sequence: TGTGCCAGCAGCGAAAGACCCCCCCCCGGCACTGAAGCTTTCTTT.

The J gene is TRBJ2-1, the V gene TRBV7-9; D is uncertain. Trimming left V 0 bases short and J 8 bases short, with 14 bases between. Per germline, CDR1 SEHNR and CDR2 FQNEAQ (reference sequence). This CDR3 is built from 15 residues. The CDR3 spells CASSLADRADDEQFF. CDR3 bases: TGTGCCAGCAGCTTAGCTGACCGGGCGGACGATGAGCAGTTCTTC.

This chain uses TRBV9 with TRBJ1-1; TRBD1 aligns across 9 bases. Germline V gives CDR1 SGDLS, CDR2 YYNGEE. V lost 4 bases, J lost 6 bases, and 10 bases stayed unmatched. This CDR3 has 15 amino acids. This chain's CDR3 is CASSFGQGSSAEAFF. In DNA form, the CDR3 reads TGTGCCAGCAGCTTCGGACAGGGGTCCTCGGCTGAAGCTTTCTTT.

The chain employs TRBV7-9 and TRBJ2-1; D is uncertain. The ends were cut back, 5 bases at V and 4 bases at J, with 15 bases in the middle. Germline V gene data show CDR1 as SEHNR and CDR2 as FQNEAQ (reference sequence). The CDR3 runs to 15 residues. The CDR3 DNA sequence: TGTGCCAGCAGCCCGACATTAAAAAGGTACAATGAGCAGTTCTTC. Translation: CASSPTLKRYNEQFF.

This chain links TRBV19 with TRBJ1-6, with 7 bases lining up with TRBD1. The CDR3 sequence is 15 residues long. CDR1 and CDR2 (germline): LNHDA, SQIVND (reference sequence). The ends lost 6 bases at V and 8 bases at J; junction bases unmatched: 10. CDR3 loop: CASSLRDRGDSPLHF. CDR3 DNA sequence: TGTGCCAGTAGCCTCCGGGACAGAGGGGATTCACCCCTCCACTTT.

The V gene is TRBV29-1, the J gene TRBJ2-3; D gene unclear. The ends were cut back, 3 bases at V and 4 bases at J, with 5 bases in the middle. Germline lookup yields CDR1 SQVTM and CDR2 ANQGSEA. There are 11 residues in the CDR3. As DNA, the CDR3 is TGCAGCGTTGATAGTCCAGATACGCAGTATTTT. Translating it yields CSVDSPDTQYF.

This rearrangement joins TRBV5-1 to TRBJ2-2, with D perhaps TRBD1 or TRBD2 (6 bases each). CDR1 SGHRS and CDR2 YFSETQ come from the germline V gene. The ends were cut back, 2 bases at V and 4 bases at J, with 15 bases in the middle. This CDR3 contains 16 residues. CDR3 region: CASSFGGGHSTGELFF. The CDR3 nucleotides are TGCGCCAGCAGCTTCGGAGGGGGGCACAGCACCGGGGAGCTGTTTTTT.